The sequence of this TCR beta chain was determined in a study of shared clonotypes between healthy human individuals. Note on this clone: The antigen remains undetermined.

Study-wide results and limits: Non-shared clonotypes were found to have lower generation probabilities than the clonotypes that were shared by all four of the sorted-subset donors.

The authors divided CD4+ cells into CD45RA+ naive and CD45RA-negative memory subsets. V lost 5 bases and J 8 bases, leaving 15 bases between the germline ends. The CDR3 is made up of 13 amino acids. Germline CDR1 is MNHEY and CDR2 is SMNVEV (reference sequence). Using immunoSEQ multiplex PCR, the repertoire was profiled, and TCRdb retains in-frame clones only, with some absent. The table has about 340,000 clones, around four fifths seen once; the top ten hold 8% to 13%. The TCR comes from a man aged 25-45 years in good health. Sequencing used memory CD4+ T cells sorted from blood. Sample subset: CD45RA-negative fraction. This rearrangement joins TRBV27 to TRBJ1-2; possible D gene TRBD1, 5 bases. CDR3 in DNA: TGTGCCAGCAGTACATTGGGGGAGGGGGGCTACACCTTC. It encodes CASSTLGEGGYTF.